This is a list of T cell receptor beta chains from one sample in a study of T cell repertoires in cytomegalovirus infection. TCRdb reanalysed the reads using MiXCR and keeps one entry per CDR3 protein. The table lists 600,000 to 800,000 distinct CDR3 sequences, approximately 24% of them singletons. Sequencing was performed on CD8+ T cells from PBMCs. All receptors come from a human donor in good health (CMV status not recorded). Some clones in this sample may be carry-over from other donors' samples. The CDR3 runs from the conserved cysteine through the conserved F or W. The order of the fields is V gene, clone size, D gene, J gene, CDR3 DNA, CDR3 protein. The D gene is left open where the match is weak. A row's size may be missing; if present it is once, few, many or a size class.

V gene: TRBV20-1
clone size: NA
D gene: NA
J gene: TRBJ2-1
CDR3 DNA: TGCAGTGCTAGAGGGGAGGATTATGAGCAGTTCTTC
CDR3 protein: CSARGEDYEQFF

V gene: TRBV13
clone size: NA
D gene: NA
J gene: TRBJ1-1
CDR3 DNA: TGTGCCAGCAGCTTAGGCCGGGATCATTTGAGGGGGACTGAAGCTTTCTTT
CDR3 protein: CASSLGRDHLRGTEAFF

V gene: TRBV7-6
clone size: NA
D gene: NA
J gene: TRBJ2-7
CDR3 DNA: TGTGCCAGCAGCTTAGTCCGGGAGGAGCAGTACTTC
CDR3 protein: CASSLVREEQYF

V gene: TRBV7-2
clone size: many
D gene: TRBD2
J gene: TRBJ2-1
CDR3 DNA: TGTGCCAGCAGCTCCGTAAGAGCGGGGGATTTCTATGAGCAGTTCTTC
CDR3 protein: CASSSVRAGDFYEQFF

V gene: TRBV28
clone size: few
D gene: NA
J gene: TRBJ1-5
CDR3 DNA: TGTGCCAGCAGTTTCCCCCTGGGAGCAAATTTCGATCCCTTAAAATACAGGCCCCAGCATTTT
CDR3 protein: CASSFPLGANFDPLKYRPQHF

V gene: TRBV7-6
clone size: NA
D gene: NA
J gene: TRBJ2-2
CDR3 DNA: TGTGCCAGCAGCTTAGCGGGAGTTTCTGCCGCGGCCGGGGAGCTGTTTTTT
CDR3 protein: CASSLAGVSAAAGELFF

V gene: TRBV29-1
clone size: NA
D gene: NA
J gene: TRBJ2-2
CDR3 DNA: TGCAGCGTCTCCGGGACCGTCACCGGGGAGCTGTTTTTT
CDR3 protein: CSVSGTVTGELFF

V gene: TRBV19
clone size: NA
D gene: NA
J gene: TRBJ2-1
CDR3 DNA: TGTGCCACGGCAATCGCGGGGTCGCTTGAGCAGTTCTTC
CDR3 protein: CATAIAGSLEQFF

V gene: TRBV19
clone size: few
D gene: TRBD2
J gene: TRBJ2-3
CDR3 DNA: TGTGCCAGTAGTATAGGCGGGGGGGAGAATACGCAGTATTTT
CDR3 protein: CASSIGGGENTQYF

V gene: TRBV27
clone size: NA
D gene: NA
J gene: TRBJ2-1
CDR3 DNA: TGTGCCAGCAGTTTTAACACGGGAAATGAGCAGTTCTTC
CDR3 protein: CASSFNTGNEQFF

V gene: TRBV29-1
clone size: NA
D gene: NA
J gene: TRBJ1-1
CDR3 DNA: TGCAGCGTTAGCACAGTTTCTAAGGAATTGAACACTGAAGCTTTCTTT
CDR3 protein: CSVSTVSKELNTEAFF

V gene: TRBV7-9
clone size: many
D gene: TRBD1
J gene: TRBJ2-7
CDR3 DNA: TGTGCCAGCAGCTTAAGGCAGGGGGAGAACGAGCAGTACTTC
CDR3 protein: CASSLRQGENEQYF

V gene: TRBV7-8
clone size: many
D gene: NA
J gene: TRBJ2-1
CDR3 DNA: TGTGCCAGCAGCTTAGTTTCGGGAGTATCCTACAATGAGCAGTTCTTC
CDR3 protein: CASSLVSGVSYNEQFF

V gene: TRBV29-1
clone size: NA
D gene: NA
J gene: TRBJ2-1
CDR3 DNA: TGCAGCGTTGGAGGGGGTCAAAGGAATGAGCAGTTCTTC
CDR3 protein: CSVGGGQRNEQFF

V gene: TRBV2
clone size: NA
D gene: TRBD1
J gene: TRBJ1-4
CDR3 DNA: TGTGCCAGCAGTGAAGACAGGGGAGGCGATGAAAAACTGTTTTTT
CDR3 protein: CASSEDRGGDEKLFF

V gene: TRBV18
clone size: NA
D gene: TRBD1
J gene: TRBJ1-5
CDR3 DNA: TGTGCCAGCTCACCACCGACAGGGCATCAGCCCCAGCATTTT
CDR3 protein: CASSPPTGHQPQHF

V gene: TRBV7-2
clone size: many
D gene: NA
J gene: TRBJ1-3
CDR3 DNA: TGTGCCAGCAGCCCTGCTGACACCATATATTTT
CDR3 protein: CASSPADTIYF

V gene: TRBV7-2
clone size: many
D gene: NA
J gene: TRBJ2-7
CDR3 DNA: TGTGCCAGCAGCTCGGGACTCTACTACGAGCAGTACTTC
CDR3 protein: CASSSGLYYEQYF

V gene: TRBV7-2
clone size: NA
D gene: TRBD1
J gene: TRBJ2-3
CDR3 DNA: TGTGCCAGCAGCATACCCCGGGTACAGGGGTCAGTAGATACGCAGTATTTT
CDR3 protein: CASSIPRVQGSVDTQYF

V gene: TRBV11-2
clone size: NA
D gene: NA
J gene: TRBJ2-3
CDR3 DNA: TGTGCCAGCAGCTTATCGACTAGCACAGATACGCAGTATTTT
CDR3 protein: CASSLSTSTDTQYF

V gene: TRBV6-1
clone size: NA
D gene: TRBD2
J gene: TRBJ2-1
CDR3 DNA: TGTGCCAGCAGGACACTAGCGGGGGGCCCATCGGACAATGAGCAGTTCTTC
CDR3 protein: CASRTLAGGPSDNEQFF

V gene: TRBV7-8
clone size: many
D gene: NA
J gene: TRBJ2-7
CDR3 DNA: TGTGCCAGCAGCTTAGCGAGAACAGGGCGGTACGAGCAGTACTTC
CDR3 protein: CASSLARTGRYEQYF

V gene: TRBV5-1
clone size: NA
D gene: TRBD2
J gene: TRBJ2-1
CDR3 DNA: TGCGCCAGCAGCGCCCGGACTAGCGGGGGGGATGAGCAGTTCTTC
CDR3 protein: CASSARTSGGDEQFF

V gene: TRBV5-1
clone size: few
D gene: TRBD1
J gene: TRBJ2-1
CDR3 DNA: TGCGCCAGTGATAACCGGGACAGGGGGTACAATGAGCAGTTCTTC
CDR3 protein: CASDNRDRGYNEQFF

V gene: TRBV12-5
clone size: few
D gene: TRBD1
J gene: TRBJ2-3
CDR3 DNA: TGTGCTAGTGGTTTGCACAGGGGAATAGATACGCAGTATTTT
CDR3 protein: CASGLHRGIDTQYF

V gene: TRBV29-1
clone size: few
D gene: NA
J gene: TRBJ2-7
CDR3 DNA: TGCAGCGTTGAAGGAGAGGACACTTCCTACGAGCAGTACTTC
CDR3 protein: CSVEGEDTSYEQYF

V gene: TRBV14
clone size: few
D gene: NA
J gene: TRBJ2-1
CDR3 DNA: TGTGCCAGCAGCCAAGAGGGTCGGGCAATGGTCTTC
CDR3 protein: CASSQEGRAMVF

V gene: TRBV5-1
clone size: NA
D gene: TRBD1
J gene: TRBJ2-7
CDR3 DNA: TGCGCCAGCAGCTGGACAGGGGGCGACTACGAGCAGTACTTC
CDR3 protein: CASSWTGGDYEQYF

V gene: TRBV6-6
clone size: NA
D gene: NA
J gene: TRBJ2-1
CDR3 DNA: TGTGCCAGCAGTCCTTCGACAGACGAGCGGTTCTTC
CDR3 protein: CASSPSTDERFF

V gene: TRBV29-1
clone size: NA
D gene: TRBD2
J gene: TRBJ2-1
CDR3 DNA: TGCAGCGTTGAAGGGGGACTAGCGGGGGAATATGAGCAGTTCTTC
CDR3 protein: CSVEGGLAGEYEQFF

V gene: TRBV12-3/TRBV12-4
clone size: few
D gene: TRBD2
J gene: TRBJ2-1
CDR3 DNA: TGTGCCAGCAGTACATACGGGGGGGATGACCCCTCCTACAATGAGCAGTTCTTC
CDR3 protein: CASSTYGGDDPSYNEQFF

V gene: TRBV15
clone size: NA
D gene: NA
J gene: TRBJ1-1
CDR3 DNA: TGTGCCACCACCGAGGGGAACACTGAAGCTTTCTTT
CDR3 protein: CATTEGNTEAFF

V gene: TRBV10-1
clone size: NA
D gene: NA
J gene: TRBJ1-6
CDR3 DNA: TGCGCCAGCAGTGAATCTTCGGGGTCACCCCTCCACTTT
CDR3 protein: CASSESSGSPLHF

V gene: TRBV7-9
clone size: few
D gene: TRBD1
J gene: TRBJ2-7
CDR3 DNA: TGTGCCAGCAGCTTAGCCGACAGGGAAAAGCAGTACTTC
CDR3 protein: CASSLADREKQYF

V gene: TRBV7-9
clone size: many
D gene: NA
J gene: TRBJ1-4
CDR3 DNA: TGTGCCAGCAGCTTCCCCCCGGGACGGCTAAAAACTAATGAAAAACTGTTTTTT
CDR3 protein: CASSFPPGRLKTNEKLFF

V gene: TRBV28
clone size: NA
D gene: NA
J gene: TRBJ1-5
CDR3 DNA: TGTGCCAGCAGTACACTCCAACGCGGCAATCAGCCCCAGCATTTT
CDR3 protein: CASSTLQRGNQPQHF

V gene: TRBV7-9
clone size: many
D gene: TRBD1
J gene: TRBJ1-1
CDR3 DNA: TGTGCCAGCAGCGGACGGACAGGGGAACACCGGGGTGAAGCTTTCTTT
CDR3 protein: CASSGRTGEHRGEAFF

V gene: TRBV20-1
clone size: NA
D gene: TRBD1
J gene: TRBJ1-1
CDR3 DNA: TGCAGTGCTAGACTACAGGGGAGGAACACTGAAGCTTTCTTT
CDR3 protein: CSARLQGRNTEAFF

V gene: TRBV12-3/TRBV12-4
clone size: many
D gene: NA
J gene: TRBJ2-1
CDR3 DNA: TGTGCCAGCAGTTTAGCCACCAAGTACAATGAGCAGTTCTTC
CDR3 protein: CASSLATKYNEQFF

V gene: TRBV28
clone size: NA
D gene: NA
J gene: TRBJ1-5
CDR3 DNA: TGTGCCAGCAGTTTAATCGGGTGGGGTATATCTCAGCCCCAGCATTTT
CDR3 protein: CASSLIGWGISQPQHF

V gene: TRBV14
clone size: few
D gene: NA
J gene: TRBJ2-5
CDR3 DNA: TGTGCCAGCAGCCAAGATGGACAGATGTTGGGTGAGACCCAGTACTTC
CDR3 protein: CASSQDGQMLGETQYF

V gene: TRBV7-9
clone size: few
D gene: NA
J gene: TRBJ1-1
CDR3 DNA: TGTGCCAGCAGCTCCGGGACGCAGGACATGAACACTGAAGCTTTCTTT
CDR3 protein: CASSSGTQDMNTEAFF